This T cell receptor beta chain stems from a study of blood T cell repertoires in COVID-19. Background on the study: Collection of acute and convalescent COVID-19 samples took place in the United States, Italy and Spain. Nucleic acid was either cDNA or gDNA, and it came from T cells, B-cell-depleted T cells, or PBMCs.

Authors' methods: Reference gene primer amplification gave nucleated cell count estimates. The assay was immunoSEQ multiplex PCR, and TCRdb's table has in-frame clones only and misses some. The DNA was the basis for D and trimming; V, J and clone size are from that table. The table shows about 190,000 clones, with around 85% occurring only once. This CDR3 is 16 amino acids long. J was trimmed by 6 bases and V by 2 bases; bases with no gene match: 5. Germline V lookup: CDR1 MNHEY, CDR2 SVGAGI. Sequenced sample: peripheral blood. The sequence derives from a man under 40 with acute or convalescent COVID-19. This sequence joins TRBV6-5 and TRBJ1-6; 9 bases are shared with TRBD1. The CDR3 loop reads CASSYRPGQGNSPLHF. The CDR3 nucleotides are TGTGCCAGCAGTTACCGTCCGGGACAGGGTAATTCACCCCTCCACTTT.